A selection of T cell receptor beta chains follows, all from one sample in a study of tumor-infiltrating lymphocytes in primary liver carcinoma. Each CDR3 protein is one row after TCRdb ran MiXCR on the multiplex PCR reads. The top ten hold 9% to 10% of the sample, which has approximately 310,000 distinct CDR3 sequences, 55% to 65% seen once. Sequencing was done on a sample of peripheral blood. The receptors were gathered from a man in his forties or fifties with primary liver carcinoma and hepatitis B virus infection. Both conserved end residues are part of each CDR3. A D gene is named only where the DNA matches it firmly. Expanded clones are given a class, and other clones once, few, many or no size at all.

TRBD1	.	TRBV11-2	TRBJ2-5	TGTGCCAGCACCCTAGGGACAGGGAGGATAGAGACCCAGTACTTC	CASTLGTGRIETQYF
TRBD2	once	TRBV6-2/TRBV6-3	TRBJ2-2	TGTGCCAGCAGTTACTCGAGAAAGCGGGAGATAAACACCGGGGAGCTGTTTTTC	CASSYSRKREINTGELFF
TRBD2	few	TRBV11-3	TRBJ2-1	TGTGCTAGCAGTCTACAGGCGGGAGGGAGGTCTGAGCAGTTCTTC	CASSLQAGGRSEQFF
.	.	TRBV30	TRBJ1-2	TGTGCCTGGAGTTGGCACGGGGACGGCTACACCTTC	CAWSWHGDGYTF
TRBD2	.	TRBV12-3/TRBV12-4	TRBJ2-1	TGTGTGACTTCAAGCGGGAGATGGTCCTGCAATGAGCAGTTCTTC	CVTSSGRWSCNEQFF
.	.	TRBV12-3/TRBV12-4	TRBJ2-1	TGTGCCTGCAGGGTCAATAGCGGCAGCTCCTACAATGAGCAGTTCTTC	CACRVNSGSSYNEQFF
.	.	TRBV4-2	TRBJ2-3	TGTGCCAGCGCGAGCGGGCTCCCCAGCACAGATACGCAGTTTTTT	CASASGLPSTDTQFF
TRBD2	many	TRBV5-1	TRBJ2-1	TGCGCCTCCCAGCGGGAGGAGGGCAATGAGCAGTTCTTC	CASQREEGNEQFF
TRBD2	many	TRBV4-1	TRBJ2-5	TGCGCCAGCAGCCAAGATAGCGGGACGGAGACCCAGTACTTC	CASSQDSGTETQYF
TRBD2	many	TRBV29-1	TRBJ2-1	TGCAGCGTTGACACCGGGACTAGCGTAAATGAGCAGTTCTTC	CSVDTGTSVNEQFF
.	.	TRBV13	TRBJ1-2	TGTGACAGCAGCTTCCTCGGACGGCTCAACTATGGCTACACCTTC	CDSSFLGRLNYGYTF
.	.	TRBV28	TRBJ2-3	TGTGCCAGCAGCAACGGACTAACACAGAACATCAAGTATTTT	CASSNGLTQNIKYF
.	.	TRBV6-2/TRBV6-3	TRBJ2-7	TGTACCAGCAGTTATAGATTGAGCTCGGGGGTTACCTACGAGCAGTACTTC	CTSSYRLSSGVTYEQYF
.	.	TRBV11-3	TRBJ2-1	TGTGCCAGCAGCTTAGAAGTGGGGGCTAAGGAGCAGTTCTTC	CASSLEVGAKEQFF
TRBD2	.	TRBV10-2	TRBJ2-1	TGCGCCATTAGTGAGTATCGGACTAGCGGGACGTTCTTCTACAATGAGCAGTTCTTC	CAISEYRTSGTFFYNEQFF
.	.	TRBV11-1	TRBJ2-3	TGTGCCAGCAGCTTAGCGGGAATTATTCACACAGATACGCAGTATTTT	CASSLAGIIHTDTQYF
.	.	TRBV30	TRBJ1-1	TGTGCCTGGGTCCGAACTTCTATCACTGAAGCTTTCTTT	CAWVRTSITEAFF
TRBD2	.	TRBV6-6	TRBJ2-1	TGTACCAGCAGTTACCAACTAGCGGGAGGCTACAATGAGCAGTTCTTC	CTSSYQLAGGYNEQFF
.	few	TRBV4-1	TRBJ1-5	TGCGCCAGCAGCCCCAGGGTTTCGAGTGTGCCCCAGCATTTT	CASSPRVSSVPQHF
.	.	TRBV5-1	TRBJ2-2	TGCGCCAGCAGCCTGTACAGGGAAAACACCGGGGAGCTGTTTTTT	CASSLYRENTGELFF
.	few	TRBV5-6	TRBJ2-5	TGTGCCAGCAGCCGGTTCCAAGAGACCCAGTACTTC	CASSRFQETQYF
.	many	TRBV29-1	TRBJ2-7	TGCAGCGTGAGGGGCCGGGATAGCAGCTACGAGCAGTACTTC	CSVRGRDSSYEQYF
.	.	TRBV5-5	TRBJ1-6	TGTGCCAGCAACTTGTTTCTTTGGAATTCACCCCTCCACTTT	CASNLFLWNSPLHF
.	.	TRBV6-5	TRBJ1-2	TGTGCCAGCAGTTACTCGTGGGACGCCTATGGCTACACCTTC	CASSYSWDAYGYTF
TRBD2	few	TRBV11-2	TRBJ2-7	TGTGTCAGCAGCCCCAGCGGGAGAAGCTACGAGCAGTACTTC	CVSSPSGRSYEQYF
.	.	TRBV11-1	TRBJ2-5	TGTGCCATCAGCTTTCGACAGGAGACAGTGGGAGAGACCCAGTACTTC	CAISFRQETVGETQYF
.	many	TRBV6-2/TRBV6-3	TRBJ2-7	TGTGCCAGCAGTCTCCCGGGGATAGATCAGCAGTACTTC	CASSLPGIDQQYF
.	.	TRBV5-1	TRBJ1-4	TGCGCCAGCGGCTTGGGAGGGGGAGAAGAAAAACTGTTTTTT	CASGLGGGEEKLFF
TRBD1	.	TRBV6-6	TRBJ1-5	TGTGCCAGCAGTCCCCCGGACAGGGGGGCCGGTGCCAATCAGCCCCAGCATTTT	CASSPPDRGAGANQPQHF
.	.	TRBV28	TRBJ1-5	TGTGCCAGCAGTTTATCGGGGGAGGGGAAATATCAGCCCCAGCATTTT	CASSLSGEGKYQPQHF
.	.	TRBV6-5	TRBJ2-7	TGTGCCAACAGTCGAGACTTCCGAGGGGCCTACGAGCAGTACTTC	CANSRDFRGAYEQYF
.	.	TRBV6-6	TRBJ2-7	TGTGCCAGCAGACCTCCGGGACCGAATTACGAGCAGTGCTTC	CASRPPGPNYEQCF
.	many	TRBV29-1	TRBJ1-1	TGCAGCGTTGACAGTAAGGGGAACACTGAAGCTTTCTTT	CSVDSKGNTEAFF
TRBD2	.	TRBV30	TRBJ2-1	TGTGCCTGCAGCCTAGAAGGCAGGGAGGGCTACAATGAGCAGTTCTTC	CACSLEGREGYNEQFF
TRBD1	.	TRBV6-6	TRBJ2-3	TGTGCCAGCAAAAGGGGGCAAGAAGATGCGCAGTATTTT	CASKRGQEDAQYF
.	.	TRBV6-5	TRBJ2-7	TGTGCCAGCACCACCGGGACCCCGGGCACCTACGAGCAGTACTTC	CASTTGTPGTYEQYF
.	.	TRBV4-2	TRBJ2-7	TGTGCCAGCAACCAGACTACCTCCTACGAGCAGTACTTC	CASNQTTSYEQYF
TRBD1	few	TRBV2	TRBJ2-1	TGTGCCGGCCGGGACAGGGGATGGAATGAGCAGTTCTTC	CAGRDRGWNEQFF
TRBD1	few	TRBV28	TRBJ1-2	TGTGCCAGTTGTCCGGGACAGGCCAAGCCCGGCTACACCTTC	CASCPGQAKPGYTF
TRBD1	.	TRBV20-1	TRBJ1-6	TGCAGTGCTATCCGCGACAGGGGTTCACCCCTCCACTTT	CSAIRDRGSPLHF